This T cell receptor beta chain was observed in a study of blood T cells in healthy people across ages (dated by TCRdb to the mid-2010s). In terms of the full investigation: Template switching captured roughly one uniquely barcoded TCR beta cDNA molecule per two T cells in model experiments. The study measured age-related changes in TCR beta repertoire diversity using deep sequencing normalized with unique cDNA molecular identifiers. The donors were split into four age groups: young (average about 16 years), middle-aged (roughly 42), aged (roughly 60) and long-lived (over 80). Donors of different ages were randomly distributed across sequencing lanes to avoid experimental bias. For two donors (one aged 18 to 29 and one aged 80 or older), the study analyzed two additional independent replicas of 1 million unique cDNA reads from the same blood draw. Overall study results and their limits: Bulk unsorted PBMC profiling prevented conclusive comparison of naive and antigen-experienced compartments. The CMV infection status of donors was not known, potentially confounding age-related changes in expanded clonotypes. The percentage of naive T cells measured by flow cytometry correlated strongly with observed TCR beta diversity. Estimates of total diversity based on one million sequenced T cells were regarded as lower bounds and as underestimates. Compared with the aged group, the long-lived group had more naive CD4+ T cells, fewer expanded clones and increased TCR diversity, suggesting age selection. Observed TCR beta diversity per million T cells fell roughly linearly with age, and a significant reduction was already apparent by age about 38.

The germline ends are 14 bases apart after V is trimmed by 5 bases and J by 4 bases. The CDR3 covers 15 residues, taking in both the cysteine and the phenylalanine. Left in the record is the CDR3 DNA by itself, 45 bases read in frame from the first base. For CDR1 and CDR2, the germline V gene (reference sequence) lists SEHNR and FQNEAQ. Libraries were built with 5' RACE. Instrument on record: Illumina HiSeq 2500. A second PCR of about 6 to 12 cycles was performed with a sample-barcoded 5' primer and a J-beta primer mix. Each TCR beta cDNA molecule received a unique molecular identifier from a template-switch 5' adaptor carrying 12 random nucleotides. Each sample yielded at least 2.5 million CDR3-containing paired-end reads. First-strand cDNA synthesis was performed from all RNA using the Mint cDNA synthesis kit, with priming by a TRBC-specific oligonucleotide. All cDNA was treated with uracil-DNA glycosylase and then went through a first 18-cycle PCR with the universal primers M1SS and BC2_uni_R. The paper's processing steps were these. Each sample was normalized by randomly selecting 1 million high-quality reads, each carrying a distinct molecular identifier. Instead of being binned into consensus sequences, reads with shared molecular identifiers were discarded. MiTCR, run with a Q25 quality threshold and the strictest error-elimination algorithm, handled CDR3 identification, clonotype clustering and error correction. A nonparametric unseen species model with Euler transformation was used to estimate a lower bound on total TCR beta diversity. TCRdb handled the public reads itself, with Q25 trimming in fastp and clone calling in MiXCR, and kept productive beta chains. CDR3 protein duplicates are merged, each entry listing the most common genes and DNA. These V and J calls derive from TCRdb rather than the authors' analysis. Counted in this sample were some 1.4 million distinct CDR3 sequences; 40% to 50% of them appeared once. Of the sample, approximately 7.9% falls within the top ten clones.

Donors were 30 to 45 systemically healthy Caucasian individuals from Russia aged roughly 6 to 90 years. Each donor gave around 9 milliliters of peripheral blood, collected into EDTA-treated Vacutainer tubes. Ficoll-Paque density-gradient centrifugation was used to isolate PBMCs, with at least 7 million per sample. Trizol reagent was used to extract total RNA from the PBMCs, yielding at least 5 micrograms per sample. Naive CD45RAhigh/CD27high T cell percentages were measured by flow cytometry on a PBMC aliquot from every donor. Remarks on this clonotype: Which antigen it targets is not known. Base-call qualities are not available, and no considerably larger clone is one nucleotide away.

The source of this sequence is a woman under 30 in good health. The specimen was blood. The chain employs TRBV7-9 and TRBJ2-2; a tentative D match to TRBD1 spans 5 bases. The DNA is TGTGCCAGCAGCCCCCTAGGGCAGGGCACCGGGGAGCTGTTTTTT. Its protein product is CASSPLGQGTGELFF. The CDR3, completed at both ends by the reference TRBV7-9 and TRBJ2-2 genes, gives the full variable domain DTGVSQNPRHKITKRGQNVTFRCDPISEHNRLYWYRQTLGQGPEFLTYFQNEAQLEKSRLLSDRFSAERPKGSFSTLEIQRTEQGDSAMYLCASSPLGQGTGELFFGEGSRLTVL.